This T cell receptor beta chain derives from a study of blood T cells in healthy people across ages. Study-wide results and caveats: Age showed a roughly linear inverse relationship with TCR beta diversity per million T cells. Naive CD4+ cells and diversity were both higher in long-lived donors than in aged donors.

Donation came from healthy Caucasian individuals in Russia who were aged about 6 to 95. With a J-beta primer mix and a sample-barcoded 5' primer, a second PCR ran roughly 7 to 11 cycles. Each of the samples gave a minimum of 2.5 million paired-end reads that contained CDR3. Using its own MiXCR run on the 5' RACE reads, TCRdb lists one record per CDR3 protein. The sample includes around 1,600,000 distinct CDR3 sequences, 42% of them seen just once. This clonotype came up a few times. Its target is unknown. CDR1 is MNHEY and CDR2 is SMNVEV in the germline V gene (reference sequence). Trimming removed 8 bases at V and 4 bases at J, with 15 bases between. The CDR3 has 13 amino acids.

The sequence was collected from a woman aged 18-29 years in good health. Sample: blood. The V and J genes are TRBV27 and TRBJ2-7, with D uncertain. This CDR3 reads CASGKTPSYEQYF. The CDR3 DNA follows: TGTGCCAGCGGTAAAACCCCATCGTACGAGCAGTACTTC.